This T cell receptor (beta chain) came from a study of T cell changes during pregnancy in multiple sclerosis. Germline V CDR1 and CDR2: MNHNS, SASEGT. CDR3 length equals 16 residues. Between the trimmed V and J ends, which lost 3 bases and 0 bases, there was a span of 9 bases. Some clones are missing from TCRdb's copy, which holds only in-frame ones; the method was immunoSEQ multiplex PCR. The repertoire holds fewer than 65,000 clones, 90% to 95% seen once, with 1% to 1.5% in the top ten. The TCR originated in a female donor in good health, enrolled as a control in a pregnancy study. Sequences were derived from peripheral blood, sampled after pregnancy. The chain links TRBV6-1 to TRBJ2-6; a possible D gene is TRBD1 (5 bases). The CDR3 bases are TGTGCCAGCAGTGAGACAGTAAGCTCTGGGGCCAACGTCCTGACTTTC. This encodes CASSETVSSGANVLTF.